Listed below are T cell receptor beta chains from one sample, sequenced in a study of Ad26.COV2.S vaccination and SARS-CoV-2 variants. This table comes from immunoSEQ multiplex PCR, and its TCRdb copy is limited to in-frame clones, with some not included. The sample carries roughly 300,000 clones, 75% to 90% recorded once. The sequences come from peripheral blood, collected in a trial of Ad26.COV2.S vaccine versus placebo. Receptors were obtained from a person aged 18-60 years who received the Ad26.COV2.S COVID-19 vaccine or a placebo. Both conserved end residues are part of each CDR3. A D gene is named only where the DNA matches it firmly. Clone size is not always given. Where it is, it says once, few, many or a class for expanded clones.

v_gene	abundance	d_gene	j_gene	CDR3aa	CDR3nt
TRBV24-1	.	.	TRBJ2-2	CATSDLDMNTGELFF	TGTGCCACCAGTGATTTGGACATGAACACCGGGGAGCTGTTTTTT
TRBV2	.	TRBD2	TRBJ2-3	CASRPRAGGRTDTQYF	TGTGCCAGCAGACCTAGGGCGGGGGGACGCACAGATACGCAGTATTTT
TRBV5-5	once	TRBD2	TRBJ2-7	CASSLVREAYEQYF	TGTGCCAGCAGCTTGGTTCGGGAGGCCTACGAGCAGTACTTC
TRBV7-9	.	.	TRBJ2-7	CASSPDRNEQYF	TGTGCCAGCAGCCCAGACAGAAACGAGCAGTACTTC
TRBV12-3/TRBV12-4	.	.	TRBJ1-6	CASSGQHSPLHF	TGTGCCAGCAGCGGACAGCATTCACCCCTCCACTTT
TRBV28	few	.	TRBJ1-1	CASSFIRGTGNTEAFF	TGTGCCAGCAGTTTTATTCGGGGAACGGGGAACACTGAAGCTTTCTTT
TRBV5-6	.	TRBD2	TRBJ2-6	CASSKLSGRAGANVLTF	TGTGCCAGCAGCAAACTTTCGGGGAGGGCTGGGGCCAACGTCCTGACTTTC
TRBV7-8	.	.	TRBJ2-4	CASSPHGNIQYF	TGTGCCAGCAGCCCTCACGGAAACATTCAGTACTTC
TRBV6-5	.	.	TRBJ1-1	CASRGRMTNTEAFF	TGTGCCAGCAGAGGGCGGATGACGAACACTGAAGCTTTCTTT
TRBV28	once	TRBD1	TRBJ1-1	CASSLGRGHTEAFF	TGTGCCAGCAGTTTAGGCAGGGGGCACACTGAAGCTTTCTTT
TRBV25-1	many	.	TRBJ2-7	CASSGRLGGEQYF	TGTGCCAGCAGTGGTCGATTGGGGGGCGAGCAGTACTTC
TRBV9	.	TRBD2	TRBJ2-3	CASSVVSGGTQYF	TGTGCCAGCAGCGTAGTCTCGGGGGGTACGCAGTATTTT
TRBV7-2	.	.	TRBJ2-7	CASSLQPFPSEEQYF	TGTGCCAGCAGCCTCCAACCTTTCCCTAGCGAGGAGCAGTACTTC
TRBV2	.	.	TRBJ1-6	CASSWTERPYNSPLHF	TGTGCCAGCAGTTGGACGGAGAGACCCTATAATTCACCCCTCCACTTT
TRBV6-6	.	TRBD1	TRBJ1-5	CASSSSQGNGNQPQHF	TGTGCCAGCAGTTCGTCACAGGGGAACGGCAATCAGCCCCAGCATTTT
TRBV5-3	.	TRBD1	TRBJ1-5	CGPHTGEASDHSNQPQHF	TGTGGCCCCCATACAGGGGAGGCGAGCGATCATAGCAATCAGCCCCAGCATTTT
TRBV18	.	.	TRBJ2-3	CASSVESRTDTQYF	TGTGCCAGCTCAGTCGAATCTCGCACAGATACGCAGTATTTT
TRBV6-2/TRBV6-3	.	.	TRBJ1-5	CASSKPQGNQPQHF	TGTGCCAGCAGTAAACCCCAGGGGAATCAGCCCCAGCATTTT
TRBV5-6	.	.	TRBJ2-1	CASSSGVGSYNEQFF	TGTGCCAGCAGCTCGGGGGTCGGCTCCTACAATGAGCAGTTCTTC
TRBV4-1	.	.	TRBJ1-1	CASSHRQAMNTEAFF	TGCGCCAGCAGCCACCGACAGGCTATGAACACTGAAGCTTTCTTT
TRBV28	once	.	TRBJ1-1	CASSPRMNTEAFF	TGTGCCAGCAGTCCACGTATGAACACTGAAGCTTTCTTT
TRBV10-2	.	TRBD1	TRBJ1-6	CASSAQGARSNSPLHF	TGCGCCAGCAGTGCACAGGGGGCTCGGAGTAATTCACCCCTCCACTTT
TRBV29-1	.	TRBD1	TRBJ2-7	CSVGDDRAYEQYF	TGCAGCGTTGGGGACGACAGGGCCTACGAGCAGTACTTC
TRBV18	.	.	TRBJ1-3	CASSPLSGNTIYF	TGTGCCAGCTCTCCACTGAGCGGAAACACCATATATTTT
TRBV7-9	.	TRBD2	TRBJ2-7	CASSTDPGLAGGITYEQYF	TGTGCCAGCAGCACAGATCCGGGACTAGCGGGAGGAATCACCTACGAGCAGTACTTC
TRBV4-3	once	TRBD1	TRBJ1-5	CASSQFRDSRQPQHF	TGCGCCAGCAGCCAGTTCCGGGACAGTCGCCAGCCCCAGCATTTT
TRBV9	.	.	TRBJ2-1	CASSVVHNEQFF	TGTGCCAGCAGCGTAGTCCATAATGAGCAGTTCTTC
TRBV4-1	.	.	TRBJ1-2	CASSQDGGTVYGYTF	TGCGCCAGCAGCCAAGATGGGGGGACGGTCTATGGCTACACCTTC
TRBV7-9	once	TRBD2	TRBJ2-7	CASRSNGRGPSEQYF	TGTGCCAGCAGGTCCAACGGGAGGGGACCAAGCGAGCAGTACTTC
TRBV27	.	TRBD2	TRBJ2-1	CASSLLAPAGVSYNEQFF	TGTGCCAGCAGTTTATTGGCTCCAGCGGGAGTGTCCTACAATGAGCAGTTCTTC
TRBV5-1	.	.	TRBJ2-5	CASRPQYSQETQYF	TGCGCCAGCAGACCCCAATACTCACAAGAGACCCAGTACTTC
TRBV18	.	.	TRBJ2-2	CASSREQGTYTGELFF	TGTGCCAGCTCACGCGAGCAGGGGACGTACACCGGGGAGCTGTTTTTT
TRBV7-2	.	TRBD1	TRBJ1-3	CASSRSPDPGQGSGNTIYF	TGTGCCAGCAGCCGCTCACCTGATCCGGGACAGGGCTCTGGAAACACCATATATTTT
TRBV11-2	.	.	TRBJ2-4	CASSLDSQNIQYF	TGTGCCAGCAGCTTGGACAGCCAAAACATTCAGTACTTC
TRBV5-4	.	.	TRBJ1-1	CASSLVGFLNTEAFF	TGTGCCAGCAGCTTGGTTGGATTCCTGAACACTGAAGCTTTCTTT
TRBV21-1	.	.	TRBJ2-7	CASSTSTGTYEQYF	TGTGCCAGCAGCACCTCGACAGGGACCTACGAGCAGTACTTC
TRBV4-1	.	.	TRBJ1-3	CASSQDRGPGNTIYF	TGCGCCAGCAGCCAAGATCGCGGGCCTGGAAACACCATATATTTT
TRBV19	.	.	TRBJ2-7	CASSHPTHYEQYF	TGTGCCAGCTCCCACCCGACCCATTACGAGCAGTACTTC
TRBV27	.	.	TRBJ1-5	CASSPGTGYSNQPQHF	TGTGCCAGCAGTCCCGGGACGGGCTATAGCAATCAGCCCCAGCATTTT
TRBV28	.	.	TRBJ2-7	CASSLKGYEQYF	TGTGCCAGCAGTTTAAAGGGGTACGAGCAGTACTTC
TRBV21-1	once	.	TRBJ2-1	CASIPPGTTFSRGSYNEQFF	TGTGCCAGCATCCCACCCGGGACTACCTTCTCGCGGGGCTCCTACAATGAGCAGTTCTTC
TRBV5-1	.	.	TRBJ1-1	CASSLSWVNTEAFF	TGCGCCAGCAGCTTGAGTTGGGTGAACACTGAAGCTTTCTTT
TRBV7-9	.	TRBD2	TRBJ2-5	CASSLGGSGPQETQYF	TGTGCCAGCAGCTTAGGGGGTAGCGGGCCCCAAGAGACCCAGTACTTC
TRBV6-5	.	.	TRBJ1-1	CASSYSHRTGTEAFF	TGTGCCAGCAGTTACTCCCACAGAACCGGCACTGAAGCTTTCTTT
TRBV6-5	.	.	TRBJ1-1	CASRPSGTEAFF	TGTGCCAGCAGACCATCAGGGACTGAAGCTTTCTTT
TRBV7-2	.	.	TRBJ1-2	CASSTYRERNYGYTF	TGTGCCAGCAGCACTTACAGGGAACGTAACTATGGCTACACCTTC
TRBV13	.	TRBD2	TRBJ2-1	CASSLGSATLAGGNNEQFF	TGTGCCAGCAGCTTAGGCTCCGCCACCCTAGCGGGAGGGAACAATGAGCAGTTCTTC
TRBV18	few	.	TRBJ1-2	CASSPEGNYGYTF	TGTGCCAGCTCACCTGAAGGGAACTATGGCTACACCTTC
TRBV6-2/TRBV6-3	.	.	TRBJ2-1	CASSISGSSYNEQFF	TGTGCCAGCAGTATTAGCGGAAGCTCCTACAATGAGCAGTTCTTC
TRBV19	.	TRBD2	TRBJ2-7	CASRTSGSSYEQYF	TGTGCCAGCAGGACTAGCGGGAGTTCGTACGAGCAGTACTTC
TRBV7-9	.	.	TRBJ1-4	CASSHGTNNLNEKLFF	TGTGCCAGCAGCCATGGGACAAATAACCTAAATGAAAAACTGTTTTTT
TRBV4-2	.	.	TRBJ2-5	CASSQRGGDHIQETQYF	TGTGCCAGCAGCCAAAGGGGGGGGGACCACATACAAGAGACCCAGTACTTC
TRBV7-6	.	.	TRBJ2-5	CASSLVGGDETQYF	TGTGCCAGCAGCTTGGTGGGGGGAGACGAGACCCAGTACTTC
TRBV12-3/TRBV12-4	.	.	TRBJ2-1	CASSLRGPDEQFF	TGTGCCAGCAGTTTAAGGGGTCCGGATGAGCAGTTCTTC